This T cell receptor beta chain was captured in a study of CD8 T cells in ankylosing spondylitis. Germline CDR1 and CDR2: MNHNS and SASEGT. J gave up 2 bases and V 5 bases, and 2 bases lay outside the gene matches. The CDR3 consists of 14 residues. There are a few counts of this clonotype. Its antigen remains unknown. General study points: Some of these motif variants have turned up before, in reports on reactive arthritis synovial fluid and blood. Clones linked with disease were CD8+ and fairly uncommon in the peripheral blood. According to the report, clones linked to the disease were significantly enriched in matched synovial fluid samples taken from ankylosing spondylitis patients. Seemingly distinctive of ankylosing spondylitis blood was a TCR beta motif formed by eight highly homologous variants.

Scientists made TCR beta libraries using quantitative 5'-RACE with molecular barcodes. TCRdb called the 5' RACE reads again in MiXCR, with one record for every CDR3 protein. The data show roughly 670,000 distinct CDR3 sequences, 15% to 20% seen once. The J gene is TRBJ1-4, the V gene TRBV6-1; 7 bases line up with TRBD1. The specimen was blood, either unsorted or a sorted T cell fraction (not recorded which). This clonotype originated in a male donor with ankylosing spondylitis. CDR3 sequence reads: CASSTTGTNEKLFF. The CDR3 region has the DNA TGTGCCAGCAGTACGACAGGGACTAATGAAAAACTGTTTTTT.